Below are 25 T cell receptor beta chains sequenced from a single sample in a study of blood T cell repertoires in COVID-19. Repertoires were generated with immunoSEQ multiplex PCR, while TCRdb's copy carries only in-frame clones and drops some. The sample gives over 110,000 clones, approximately 87% of which show up once; 11% is in the top ten. The sequenced sample consisted of PBMCs or T cells enriched from blood (not recorded which). The receptors shown here come from a man between 60 and 75 years old who had recovered from COVID-19.

The chain couples TRBV11-2 to TRBJ2-7; TRBD1 agrees at 8 bases. Germline values: CDR1 SGHAT, CDR2 FQNNGV. The V gene end was trimmed by 4 bases and the J gene end by 7 bases; junction bases not matched to a gene: 9. The CDR3 is 14 amino acids. Here the CDR3 reads CASSSRGRVSEQYF. The CDR3 DNA reads TGTGCCAGCAGCTCCAGGGGGCGAGTGAGTGAGCAGTACTTC. The full variable domain, with the rest looked up from reference TRBV11-2 and TRBJ2-7, is EAGVAQSPRYKIIEKRQSVAFWCNPISGHATLYWYQQILGQGPKLLIQFQNNGVVDDSQLPKDRFSAERLKGVDSTLKIQPAKLEDSAVYLCASSSRGRVSEQYFGPGTRLTVT.

The rearrangement uses TRBV7-3 and TRBJ1-2; D not certain. This CDR3 contains 15 residues. V was clipped by 1 base and J by 0 bases, with 9 bases between them. From germline, CDR1 is SGHTA and CDR2 FQGTGA. CDR3 residues: CASSLMRVANYGYTF. The CDR3 DNA reads TGTGCCAGCAGCTTAATGAGGGTAGCTAACTATGGCTACACCTTC.

The chain has TRBV23-1 and TRBJ2-1; 8 bases match TRBD1. TRBV23-1 is known as an ORF, though its function is uncertain. Trimming took 6 bases from V and 6 from J; bases not matched to a gene: 10. The CDR3 is made up of 15 amino acids. CDR3 nucleotides: TGCGCCAGCAGCCCCGACAGGGGAACACGCAATGAGCAGTTCTTC. This codes for CASSPDRGTRNEQFF.

V and J are TRBV6-5 and TRBJ1-4, with TRBD1 matching 7 bases. With 6 bases clipped from V and 5 bases from J, the junction kept 6 bases outside the gene matches. The CDR3 has 14 residues. Germline CDR1 reads MNHEY; CDR2 reads SVGAGI. The CDR3 DNA reads TGTGCCAGCAGCATTGACAGGGTGAATGAAAAACTGTTTTTT. Translating gives CASSIDRVNEKLFF.

This clone was seen only once. The chain joins TRBV9 to TRBJ1-2, with D unclear. This CDR3 has 15 residues. V was shortened by 0 bases and J by 5 bases, with 14 bases between the two germline ends. Looked up from germline, CDR1 is SGDLS and CDR2 is YYNGEE. In DNA, the CDR3 is TGTGCCAGCAGCGTAGGGGCTTCAGAATTTTATGGCTACACCTTC. This codes for CASSVGASEFYGYTF.

This clone has just a few counts. CDR3 DNA: TGTGCCAGCAGTTACTCACAGGGTTACTCTGGAAACACCATATATTTT. It yields the protein CASSYSQGYSGNTIYF. V is TRBV6-5 and J is TRBJ1-3; tentatively, D is TRBD1 (6 bases). The V end was cut by 0 bases, the J end by 0 bases, with 9 bases between. CDR1 MNHEY and CDR2 SVGAGI come from the germline V gene. The CDR3 consists of 16 residues.

The chain couples TRBV7-9 to TRBJ1-1; D possibly corresponds to TRBD1 (6 bases). Trimming took 4 bases from V and 3 from J, leaving 12 bases between them. Germline assignment: CDR1 SEHNR and CDR2 FQNEAQ (reference sequence). CDR3 size: 14 residues. CDR3 DNA: TGTGCCAGCAGCTCACAGGGTACGGACACTGAAGCTTTCTTT. This sequence encodes CASSSQGTDTEAFF.

The rearrangement uses TRBV7-8 and TRBJ2-7; 10 nucleotides line up with TRBD1. J gave up 6 bases and V 1 base, and 6 bases lay outside the gene matches. The CDR3 covers 15 residues. Looked up from germline, CDR1 is SGHVS and CDR2 is FQNEAQ. CDR3 protein: CASSLVGQGPSEQYF. The CDR3 DNA reads as TGTGCCAGCAGCTTAGTGGGACAGGGGCCTTCCGAGCAGTACTTC.

This sequence joins TRBV19 and TRBJ2-7; weak D call: TRBD1 (6 bases). V gave up 5 bases and J gave up 3 bases, with 11 bases separating them. Germline loops: CDR1 LNHDA, CDR2 SQIVND (reference sequence). The length of the CDR3 is 13 residues. CDR3 DNA: TGTGCCAGTAGTTCAACAGGGAGCTACGAGCAGTACTTC. It encodes CASSSTGSYEQYF.

This sequence joins TRBV6-5 and TRBJ1-3; D is unresolved. V lost 6 bases, J lost 1 base, and 7 bases lay in between. The germline gives CDR1 MNHEY, CDR2 SVGAGI. The CDR3 has 13 amino acids. CDR3 DNA: TGTGCCAGCAGGGGAGGTTCTGGAAACACCATATATTTT. It is translated as CASRGGSGNTIYF.

The CDR3 sequence: CATSDFVRSHEQFF. For the CDR3, the DNA is TGTGCCACCAGTGATTTTGTCCGAAGCCATGAGCAGTTCTTC. The gene calls are TRBV24-1 and TRBJ2-1; D call uncertain. The V gene's germline CDR1 is KGHDR and CDR2 SFDVKD. The CDR3 is 14 amino acids. The V end was cut by 1 base, the J end by 8 bases, with 11 bases between.

CDR3 coding DNA: TGTGCCAGCAGTCCTCAGGGACTACGCACTGAAGCTTTCTTT. This encodes CASSPQGLRTEAFF. V is TRBV6-6 and J is TRBJ1-1; D perhaps matches TRBD1 (5 bases). Trimming left V 5 bases short and J 4 bases short, with 14 bases between. In germline, CDR1 is MNHNY, CDR2 SVGAGI (reference sequence). This CDR3 has 14 residues.

This clone is categorized as medium-sized (0.01 to 0.1%). The chain has TRBV28 and TRBJ2-5; D may be TRBD1 (5 bases). Trimming removed 3 bases from V and 2 bases from J, with 19 bases in between. CDR1 and CDR2 (germline): MDHEN, SYDVKM. The CDR3 is 17 residues long. The CDR3: CASSLEGGAGMQETQYF. The CDR3 DNA follows: TGTGCCAGCAGTTTGGAAGGTGGAGCAGGGATGCAAGAGACCCAGTACTTC.

V is TRBV11-2 and J is TRBJ2-1; TRBD2 agrees at 13 bases. From germline, CDR1 is SGHAT and CDR2 FQNNGV. The trim removed 4 bases at V and 5 bases at J, leaving 5 bases unmatched. CDR3 length: 16 residues. The CDR3 loop reads CASSSGTSGAHNEQFF. For the CDR3, the DNA is TGTGCCAGCAGCTCAGGGACTAGCGGGGCCCACAATGAGCAGTTCTTC.

The chain recombines TRBV5-4 with TRBJ2-7; a weak D match, TRBD2 (5 bases). Germline V gives CDR1 SGHNT, CDR2 YYREEE (reference sequence). The CDR3 contains 14 residues. Deletions cut 4 bases from V and 6 bases from J, with 17 bases between. CDR3 DNA: TGTGCCAGCAGCCCGGCCCCGGGGAAGGCCGAGCAGTACTTC. Protein sequence: CASSPAPGKAEQYF.

The chain recombines TRBV6-2 or TRBV6-3 with TRBJ2-5, with 7 bases matching TRBD2. With 0 bases clipped from V and 4 bases from J, the junction kept 8 bases outside the gene matches. The germline V gene has CDR1 MNHEY and CDR2 SVGEGT. The CDR3 loop spans 16 amino acids. CDR3 protein: CASSYSLRERGETQYF. The DNA of the CDR3 is TGTGCCAGCAGTTACTCGTTGCGGGAGCGTGGAGAGACCCAGTACTTC.

Only one count was recorded for this clone. This chain connects TRBV4-1 to TRBJ2-7; the match to TRBD2 covers 7 bases. V was clipped by 2 bases and J by 6 bases; unmatched bases: 10. Germline lookup yields CDR1 MGHRA and CDR2 YSYEKL. This CDR3 region has 15 residues. The CDR3, as DNA: TGCGCCAGCAGCCAAAGGACCGGGGAGGGCCGCGAGCAGTACTTC. Amino acids: CASSQRTGEGREQYF.

The chain recombines TRBV7-2 with TRBJ1-2; tentatively, D is TRBD1 (5 bases). CDR1 and CDR2 (germline): SGHTA, FQGNSA. There are 11 residues in the CDR3. V dropped 4 bases and J dropped 8 bases, with 8 bases sitting between them. CDR3 nucleotide sequence: TGTGCCAGCAGCTCGGACACGGGCTACACCTTC. Its protein product is CASSSDTGYTF.

Comment on this clone: The limits of the CDR3 on the DNA are not certain, so only TCRdb's listed CDR3 is given. This sequence joins TRBV30 and TRBJ2-5; TRBD2, the table's D call, lacks a check against the DNA. Germline V gene lookup returns CDR1 GTSNPN and CDR2 SVGIG (reference sequence). The CDR3 contains 11 residues when both ends are counted. The CDR3 reads CAWGKGAGEYF.

This chain joins TRBV5-6 and TRBJ2-7; D is undetermined. This CDR3 contains 13 residues. Trimming stripped 0 bases from V and 7 bases from J, with 11 bases between. Germline V gene sequence: CDR1 SGHDT, CDR2 YYEEEE. CDR3 residues: CASSLASLQEQYF. The DNA of the CDR3 is TGTGCCAGCAGCTTGGCATCCCTCCAGGAGCAGTACTTC.

The chain carries TRBV4-2 and TRBJ2-2; D call uncertain. V shed 1 base and J shed 2 bases, with 8 bases lying between them. The germline V gene has CDR1 LGHNA and CDR2 YNFKEQ. The CDR3 has 15 amino acids. The CDR3 sequence is CASSQGHPNTGELFF. The CDR3 nucleotides read TGTGCCAGCAGCCAAGGACATCCTAACACCGGGGAGCTGTTTTTT.

The chain is built from TRBV12-3 or TRBV12-4 and TRBJ1-4; D possibly corresponds to TRBD1 (5 bases). The CDR3 consists of 12 residues. The V and J ends lost 3 bases and 8 bases respectively, with 7 bases between them. CDR3 amino acids: CASSLQGEKLFF. CDR3 DNA: TGTGCCAGCAGTTTGCAGGGCGAAAAACTGTTTTTT.

This chain connects TRBV11-2 to TRBJ2-7; 8 positions match TRBD1. Germline CDR1 and CDR2: SGHAT and FQNNGV. This CDR3 is built from 16 residues. V lost 0 bases and J lost 5; bases outside the gene matches: 9. The CDR3 spells CASSLDWTGFMDEQYF. In DNA, the CDR3 is TGTGCCAGCAGCTTAGATTGGACAGGGTTCATGGACGAGCAGTACTTC.

The V and J genes are TRBV6-4 and TRBJ2-2; tentative D call: TRBD1 (6 bases). V was shortened by 3 bases and J by 4 bases, with 9 bases between the two germline ends. This CDR3 contains 14 residues. Germline-derived CDR1 and CDR2 are MRHNA and SNTAGT. The CDR3 DNA follows: TGTGCCAGCAGTGAACAGGGAAGCACCGGGGAGCTGTTTTTT. Protein sequence: CASSEQGSTGELFF.

V is TRBV27 and J is TRBJ2-5; the match to TRBD2 covers 7 bases. This CDR3 comprises 15 residues. V dropped 2 bases and J dropped 5; count of bases not matched to a gene: 8. CDR1 is MNHEY, CDR2 SMNVEV, per germline (reference sequence). CDR3 region: CASSLDGSRGETQYF. In nucleotides, the CDR3 is TGTGCCAGCAGTTTAGACGGTTCGCGGGGGGAGACCCAGTACTTC.